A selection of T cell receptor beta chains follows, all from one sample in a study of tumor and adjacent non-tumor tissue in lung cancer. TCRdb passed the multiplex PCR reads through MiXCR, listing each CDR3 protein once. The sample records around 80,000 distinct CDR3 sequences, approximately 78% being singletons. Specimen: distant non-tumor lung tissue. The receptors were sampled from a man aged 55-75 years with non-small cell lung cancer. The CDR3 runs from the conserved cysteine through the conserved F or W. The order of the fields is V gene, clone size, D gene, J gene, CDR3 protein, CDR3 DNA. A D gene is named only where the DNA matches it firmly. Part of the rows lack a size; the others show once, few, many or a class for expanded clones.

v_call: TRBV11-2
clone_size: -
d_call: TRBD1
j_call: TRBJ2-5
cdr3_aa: CASSYGQVLETQNF
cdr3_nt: TGTGCCAGTAGCTACGGACAGGTTCTGGAGACCCAGAACTTC

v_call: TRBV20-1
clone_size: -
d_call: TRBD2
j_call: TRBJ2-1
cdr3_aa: CSARETSGVANELFF
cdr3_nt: TGCAGCGCTAGAGAAACTAGCGGTGTCGCCAATGAGCTGTTCTTC

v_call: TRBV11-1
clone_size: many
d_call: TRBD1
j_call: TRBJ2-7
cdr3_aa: CASSRTGAASYEQYF
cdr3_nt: TGTGCCAGCAGCCGGACAGGGGCGGCCTCCTACGAGCAGTACTTC

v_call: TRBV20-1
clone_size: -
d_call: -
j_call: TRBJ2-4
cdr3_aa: CNARAVDRALQVTKNIQYF
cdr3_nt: TGCAATGCTAGAGCCGTCGACCGGGCCCTACAGGTGACCAAAAACATTCAGTATTTC

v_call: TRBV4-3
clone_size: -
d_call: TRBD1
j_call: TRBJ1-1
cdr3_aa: CVSSQDVGRGAGAFF
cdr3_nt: TGCGTCAGCAGCCAAGATGTGGGCAGGGGGGCTGGGGCTTTCTTT

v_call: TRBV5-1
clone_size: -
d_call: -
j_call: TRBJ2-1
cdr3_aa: CASSRSSAVHFF
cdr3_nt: TGCGCCAGCTCTAGGTCTAGCGCTGTCCATTTCTTC

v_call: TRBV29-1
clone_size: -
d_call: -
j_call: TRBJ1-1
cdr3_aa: CSVPQVSGNTEACF
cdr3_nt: TGCAGCGTTCCACAGGTTTCGGGGAACACTGAAGCTTGCTTT

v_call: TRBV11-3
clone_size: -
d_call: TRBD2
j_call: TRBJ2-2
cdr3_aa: CASSFRGAGGYRAGELFF
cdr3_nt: TGTGCTAGCAGTTTTCGGGGAGCGGGAGGATACAGAGCCGGGGAGCTGTTTTTT

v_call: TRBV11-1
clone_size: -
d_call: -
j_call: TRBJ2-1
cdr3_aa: CASSPASLSYNQQFF
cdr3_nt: TGTGCCAGCAGCCCCGCTAGCTTGTCCTACAATCAGCAGTTCTTC

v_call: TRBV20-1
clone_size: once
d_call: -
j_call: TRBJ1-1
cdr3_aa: CSARGVWDTETSF
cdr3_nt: TGCAGTGCTAGAGGAGTGTGGGACACTGAAACTTCCTTT

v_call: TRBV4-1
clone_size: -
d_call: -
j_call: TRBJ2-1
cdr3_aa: CASSPVGERAHEQFF
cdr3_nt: TGCGCCAGCAGCCCGGTGGGCGAGAGGGCCCATGAGCAGTTCTTC

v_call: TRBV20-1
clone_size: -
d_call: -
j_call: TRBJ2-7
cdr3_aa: CSDSAIIYEQYF
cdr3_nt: TGCAGTGATAGTGCGATCATCTACGAGCAGTACTTC

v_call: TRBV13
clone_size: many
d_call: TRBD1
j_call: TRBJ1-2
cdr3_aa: CASSRDRGRSAYGYTF
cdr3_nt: TGTGCCAGCAGCCGGGACAGGGGCCGATCCGCCTATGGCTACACCTTC

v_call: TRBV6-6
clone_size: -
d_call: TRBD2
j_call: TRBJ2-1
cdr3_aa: CASGQLAGVHNEQFF
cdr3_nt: TGTGCCAGCGGTCAACTAGCGGGAGTACACAATGAGCAATTCTTC

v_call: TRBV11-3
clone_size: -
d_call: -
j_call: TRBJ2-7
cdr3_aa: CASSLEKGGGNYEQYF
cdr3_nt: TGTGCCAGCAGCTTAGAAAAAGGGGGAGGAAACTACGAGCAGTACTTC

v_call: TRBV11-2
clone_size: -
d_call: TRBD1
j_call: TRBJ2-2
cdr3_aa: CARSRDRAAGEPFF
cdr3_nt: TGTGCCAGGAGCCGGGACAGGGCTGCCGGGGAGCCGTTTTTT

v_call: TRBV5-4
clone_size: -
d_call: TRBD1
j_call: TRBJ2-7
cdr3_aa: CTSNPRDRGLGEQYF
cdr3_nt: TGTACCAGCAACCCCCGGGACAGGGGTCTAGGCGAGCAGTACTTC

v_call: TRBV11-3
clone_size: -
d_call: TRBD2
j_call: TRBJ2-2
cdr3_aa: CASSSWGAGGYRSGELFF
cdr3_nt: TGTGCCAGCAGCTCCTGGGGAGCGGGAGGATACAGATCCGGGGAGCTGTTTTTC

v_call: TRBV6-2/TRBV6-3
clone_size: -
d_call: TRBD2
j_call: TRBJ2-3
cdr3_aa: CASNQGLAGGTDTQYF
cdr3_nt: TGTGCCAGCAATCAAGGACTAGCGGGAGGTACAGACACGCAGTATTTT

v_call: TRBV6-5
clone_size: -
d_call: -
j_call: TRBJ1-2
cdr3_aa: CASSSPERGATNYGYTF
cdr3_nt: TGTGCCAGCAGTTCACCTGAACGGGGAGCGACTAACTATGGTTACACCTTC

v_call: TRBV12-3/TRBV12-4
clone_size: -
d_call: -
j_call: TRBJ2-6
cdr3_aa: CGSKPPGTGANVLTF
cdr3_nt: TGTGGCAGCAAGCCCCCGGGAACTGGGGCCAATGTCCTGACTTTC

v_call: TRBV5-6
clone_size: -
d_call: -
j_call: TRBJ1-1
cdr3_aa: CVSSLLYGSEAFF
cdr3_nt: TGTGTCAGCAGCTTGCTTTACGGCAGTGAAGCTTTCTTC

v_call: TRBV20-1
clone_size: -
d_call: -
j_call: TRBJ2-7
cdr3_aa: CGSRGIADTLSYEQYF
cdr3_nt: TGCGGTTCTAGGGGGATAGCGGACACCCTCTCCTACGAGCAGTACTTC

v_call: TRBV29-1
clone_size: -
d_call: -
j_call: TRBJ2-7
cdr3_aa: CSVELRDSYEQYF
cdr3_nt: TGCAGCGTTGAACTACGGGATTCCTACGAGCAGTACTTC

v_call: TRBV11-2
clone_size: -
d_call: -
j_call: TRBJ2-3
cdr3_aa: CASSLDRDTRDMQYF
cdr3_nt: TGTGCCAGCAGCTTAGACCGGGATACAAGGGATATGCAGTATTTT

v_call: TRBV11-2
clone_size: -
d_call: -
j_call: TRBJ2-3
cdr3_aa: CTSSFGLKGTGTQYF
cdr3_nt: TGTACCAGCAGCTTCGGGCTAAAGGGCACAGGTACGCAGTATTTT

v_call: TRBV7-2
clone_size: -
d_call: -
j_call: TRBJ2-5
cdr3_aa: CASSLTGAATQKTQYF
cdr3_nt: TGTGCCAGCAGCTTAACGGGGGCCGCTACTCAAAAGACCCAGTACTTC

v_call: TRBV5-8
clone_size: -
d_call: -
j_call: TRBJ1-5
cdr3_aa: CACSLIFGTARDNQPQHF
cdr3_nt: TGTGCCTGCAGCTTGATTTTTGGAACGGCTCGCGACAATCAGCCCCAGCATTTT

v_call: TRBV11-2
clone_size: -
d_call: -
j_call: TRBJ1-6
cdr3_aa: CASSPRDLGNSPLHF
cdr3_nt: TGTGCCAGCAGCCCGAGGGACCTAGGAAATTCACCCCTCCACTTT

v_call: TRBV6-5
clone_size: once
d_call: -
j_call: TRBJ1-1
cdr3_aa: CASRTSSTNTEAFF
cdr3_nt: TGTGCCAGCAGAACCAGTAGTACGAACACTGAAGCTTTCTTT

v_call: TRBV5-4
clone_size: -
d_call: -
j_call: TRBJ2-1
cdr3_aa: CTSSFDNEQFF
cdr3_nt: TGTACCAGCAGTTTTGACAATGAGCAGTTCTTC

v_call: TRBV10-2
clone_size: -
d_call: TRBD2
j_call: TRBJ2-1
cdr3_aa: CANNGLAGALNVQFF
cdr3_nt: TGCGCCAACAACGGACTAGCGGGAGCGCTAAATGTGCAGTTCTTC

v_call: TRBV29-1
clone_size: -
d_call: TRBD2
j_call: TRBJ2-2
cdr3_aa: CSVELAAGGELFF
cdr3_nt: TGCAGCGTCGAACTAGCGGCAGGCGGGGAACTGTTTTTT

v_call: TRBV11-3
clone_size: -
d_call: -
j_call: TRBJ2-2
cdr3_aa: CASSSRGTGGYRAGELFF
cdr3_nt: TGTGCCAGCAGCTCCCGGGGAACAGGAGGATACAGAGCCGGGGAACTGTTTTTT

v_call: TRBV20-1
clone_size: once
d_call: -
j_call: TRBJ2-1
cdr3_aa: CSARKGGAINGQFF
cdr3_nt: TGCAGTGCTAGAAAAGGGGGGGCTATAAATGGGCAGTTCTTC

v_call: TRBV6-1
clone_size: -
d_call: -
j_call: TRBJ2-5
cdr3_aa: CAGSVLGGGPETQYF
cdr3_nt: TGTGCCGGCAGTGTACTAGGGGGGGGGCCCGAGACCCAGTACTTC

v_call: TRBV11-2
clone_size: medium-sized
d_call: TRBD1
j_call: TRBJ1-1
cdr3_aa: CASRWTGLNTEAFF
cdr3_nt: TGTGCCAGCAGATGGACAGGGCTGAACACTGAAGCTTTCTTT

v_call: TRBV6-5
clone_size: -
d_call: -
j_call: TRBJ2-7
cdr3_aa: CASSYSARVNEQYF
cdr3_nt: TGTGCCAGCAGTTACTCTGCCAGAGTCAACGAGCAGTACTTC

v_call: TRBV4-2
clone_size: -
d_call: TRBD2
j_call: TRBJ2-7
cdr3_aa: CASSLTRTSRPYEQYF
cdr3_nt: TGTGCCAGCAGCCTTACTCGGACTAGCAGACCCTACGAGCAGTACTTC

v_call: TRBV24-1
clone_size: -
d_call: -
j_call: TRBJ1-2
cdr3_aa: CAITDAGRSTYGYTF
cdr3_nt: TGTGCCATCACTGATGCCGGACGGTCCACCTATGGCTACACCTTC

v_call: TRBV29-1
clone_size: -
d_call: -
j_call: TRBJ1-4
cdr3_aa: CNVGACKNEKLFF
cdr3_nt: TGCAACGTTGGGGCCTGCAAGAATGAAAAACTGTTTTTT

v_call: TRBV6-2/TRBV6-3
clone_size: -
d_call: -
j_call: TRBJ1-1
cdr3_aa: CASSYPYWNTEAFF
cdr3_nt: TGTGCCAGCAGTTACCCTTACTGGAACACCGAAGCTTTCTTT

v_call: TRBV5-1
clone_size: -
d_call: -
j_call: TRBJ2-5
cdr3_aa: CASSLEGDRQETQYF
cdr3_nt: TGCGCCAGCAGCTTGGAGGGGGACCGACAAGAGACCCAGTACTTC

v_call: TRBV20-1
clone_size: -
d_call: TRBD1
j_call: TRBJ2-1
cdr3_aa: CTARVLGGQGEQFF
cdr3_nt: TGCACTGCTAGAGTTCTGGGGGGACAGGGCGAGCAATTCTTC

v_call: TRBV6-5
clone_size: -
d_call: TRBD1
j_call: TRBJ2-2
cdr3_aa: CASSYSETGQGGELFF
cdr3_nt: TGTGCCAGCAGTTACTCCGAGACAGGGCAGGGCGGGGAGCTGTTTTTT

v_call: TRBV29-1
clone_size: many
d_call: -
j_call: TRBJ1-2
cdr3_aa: CSINPGGGYTF
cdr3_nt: TGCAGCATAAACCCGGGGGGCGGCTACACCTTC

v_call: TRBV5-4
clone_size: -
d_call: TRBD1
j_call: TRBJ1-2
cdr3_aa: CVSTPGGQGANGYTF
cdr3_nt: TGTGTCAGCACCCCTGGAGGACAGGGGGCGAATGGCTACACTTTC

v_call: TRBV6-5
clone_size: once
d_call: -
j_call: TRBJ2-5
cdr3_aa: CASERTEETQYF
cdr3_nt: TGTGCCAGCGAAAGGACAGAAGAAACCCAGTACTTC

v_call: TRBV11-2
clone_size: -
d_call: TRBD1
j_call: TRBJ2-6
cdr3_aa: CATSLVPKDRPSGANILTF
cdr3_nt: TGCGCCACCAGCTTAGTTCCAAAGGACAGGCCCTCTGGGGCCAACATCCTGACTTTC